These 21 T cell receptor beta chains originate from one sample sequenced in a study of T cell responses to AZD1222 COVID-19 vaccine. Some clones are missing from TCRdb's copy, which holds only in-frame ones; the method was immunoSEQ multiplex PCR. This sample has about 120,000 clones, with 75% to 95% found just once. Sequencing used peripheral blood, obtained 28 days after the second dose of the MenACWY control vaccine. The origin of the receptors is an adult who received the MenACWY meningococcal vaccine as a control.

The CDR3 DNA reads as TGTGCCAGCAGCCCCTTTTCTCGCACAGATACGCAGTATTTT. It yields the protein CASSPFSRTDTQYF. The chain employs TRBV7-3 and TRBJ2-3; D is undetermined. The CDR3 is 14 residues long. The germline V gene has CDR1 SGHTA and CDR2 FQGTGA. V gave up 5 bases and J gave up 1 base, with 10 bases separating them.

V and J are TRBV6-5 and TRBJ2-1; 7 nucleotides match TRBD2. Germline CDR1 reads MNHEY; CDR2 reads SVGAGI. V was pared by 7 bases and J by 6 bases, with 6 bases of the junction left unmatched. CDR3 size: 13 residues. The CDR3 spells CASNPSGLNEQFF. In nucleotides, the CDR3 is TGTGCCAGCAATCCTAGCGGCCTCAATGAGCAGTTCTTC.

The chain joins TRBV18 to TRBJ2-7; D is perhaps TRBD1 (5 bases). The V end was cut by 2 bases, the J end by 6 bases, with 14 bases between. CDR1 is KGHSH, CDR2 LQKENI, per germline. There are 14 residues in the CDR3. Here the CDR3 DNA reads TGTGCCAGCTCACCAGTAGGGGCCCTGGGCGAGCAGTACGTC. It translates to CASSPVGALGEQYV.

The chain joins TRBV6-6 to TRBJ2-2; 7 nucleotides match TRBD1. The CDR3 loop spans 15 amino acids. V was pared by 5 bases and J by 1 base, with 4 bases of the junction left unmatched. In germline, CDR1 is MNHNY, CDR2 SVGAGI (reference sequence). CDR3: CASSPRDRNTGELFF. The CDR3 DNA reads as TGTGCCAGCAGTCCCCGGGACAGGAACACCGGGGAGCTGTTTTTT.

This sequence joins TRBV11-3 and TRBJ2-1; 11 bases are shared with TRBD1. V dropped 5 bases and J dropped 6; count of bases not matched to a gene: 9. The CDR3 consists of 16 residues. Looked up from germline, CDR1 is SGHNT and CDR2 is YENEEA. The CDR3, as DNA: TGTGCCAGCAGCCCTCAATCGGGACAGGGGGTCAATGAGCAGTTCTTC. Amino acid sequence: CASSPQSGQGVNEQFF.

The rearrangement joins TRBV6-4 to TRBJ2-3; D perhaps matches TRBD1 (6 bases). Between the trimmed V and J ends, which lost 0 bases and 0 bases, there was a span of 19 bases. Germline values: CDR1 MRHNA, CDR2 SNTAGT. This CDR3 is built from 19 residues. The CDR3 sequence is CASSDSSVPTGQSTDTQYF. The CDR3 DNA follows: TGTGCCAGCAGTGACTCGAGTGTTCCAACAGGGCAAAGCACAGATACGCAGTATTTT.

The V and J genes are TRBV6-5 and TRBJ2-7, with TRBD1 identical over 7 bases. V gave up 4 bases and J gave up 3 bases; unmatched junction bases: 12. Germline assignment: CDR1 MNHEY and CDR2 SVGAGI. The CDR3 consists of 16 residues. The CDR3 DNA follows: TGTGCCAGCAGTTCCTTACGGGACAGTTCCGTCTACGAGCAGTACGTC. It encodes CASSSLRDSSVYEQYV.

CDR3 region: CASSRFRGTPSNQPQHF. For the CDR3, the DNA is TGTGCCAGCAGCCGGTTCAGGGGGACCCCTAGCAATCAGCCCCAGCATTTT. V and J are TRBV5-8 and TRBJ1-5, with TRBD1 identical over 7 bases. This CDR3 has 17 amino acids. V gave up 4 bases and J gave up 0 bases; unmatched junction bases: 10. Germline V gives CDR1 SGHTS, CDR2 YDEGEE. Full variable domain (missing parts from reference TRBV5-8 and TRBJ1-5): EAGVTQSPTHLIKTRGQQATLRCSPISGHTSVYWYQQALGLGLQFLLWYDEGEERNRGNFPPRFSGRQFPNYSSELNVNALELEDSALYLCASSRFRGTPSNQPQHFGDGTRLSIL.

This clone was recorded once. The chain has TRBV27 and TRBJ1-5, with D perhaps matching TRBD1 (6 bases). The CDR3 extends over 15 amino acids. Trimming took off 0 bases at V and 1 base at J, with 7 bases between the two ends. The germline V gene has CDR1 MNHEY and CDR2 SMNVEV (reference sequence). The DNA for the CDR3 is TGTGCCAGCAGTTTATCCGGACAGAGCAATCAGCCCCAGCATTTT. Translation: CASSLSGQSNQPQHF.

The chain employs TRBV12-3 or TRBV12-4 and TRBJ2-1, with D hard to call. The CDR3 runs to 13 residues. V was trimmed by 1 base and J by 9 bases, leaving 10 bases between them. The CDR3 sequence is CASSLGSGGEQFF. DNA of the CDR3: TGTGCCAGCAGTTTAGGTTCCGGTGGTGAGCAGTTCTTC.

The chain combines TRBV5-1 with TRBJ1-3, with 7 bases aligning to TRBD1. V trimming: 0 bases; J trimming: 3 bases; junction bases outside the gene matches: 3. Germline-derived CDR1 and CDR2 are SGHRS and YFSETQ. This CDR3 spans 15 amino acids. CDR3: CASSLVTGVGNTIYF. The DNA for the CDR3 is TGCGCCAGCAGCTTGGTCACAGGGGTTGGAAACACCATATATTTT.

The chain is built from TRBV5-4 and TRBJ2-7; 9 positions match TRBD1. In germline, CDR1 is SGHNT, CDR2 YYREEE (reference sequence). The CDR3 consists of 15 residues. Germline trimming cut 0 bases from V and 5 bases from J; bases unmatched to any gene: 6. The CDR3 nucleotides are TGTGCCAGCAGCTTGGAGGACAGGGGTAGCGACGAGCAGTACTTC. Translating it yields CASSLEDRGSDEQYF.

The chain is built from TRBV2 and TRBJ2-5, with 11 bases matching TRBD1. CDR3 length: 17 residues. Trimming at V came to 3 bases and at J to 1 base, leaving 7 bases not matched to a gene. CDR1 is SNHLY, CDR2 FYNNEI, per germline. The CDR3 protein is CASSEPAGTGGQETQYF. CDR3 nucleotide sequence: TGTGCCAGCAGTGAGCCCGCCGGGACAGGGGGCCAAGAGACCCAGTACTTC.

The J gene is TRBJ2-7, the V gene TRBV13, with 10 positions matching TRBD2. The CDR3 is 15 amino acids. Germline-derived CDR1 and CDR2 are PRHDT and FYEKMQ (reference sequence). Losses at the gene ends were 4 bases for V and 4 bases for J; bases not matched to a gene: 7. The CDR3 nucleotides read TGTGCCAGCAGCTCAACCGGGACTAGCGAGTACGAGCAGTACTTC. Translated: CASSSTGTSEYEQYF.

The rearrangement links TRBV6-5 to TRBJ2-7; 8 bases map to TRBD1. The CDR3 has 15 amino acids. Per germline, CDR1 MNHEY and CDR2 SVGAGI. V lost 8 bases to trimming and J lost 7 bases; unmatched junction nucleotides: 16. The CDR3 region is CASQLRSGGAWEQYF. The CDR3 DNA reads as TGTGCCAGCCAGTTACGTTCAGGGGGCGCTTGGGAGCAGTACTTC.

The chain carries TRBV28 and TRBJ2-2; unclear D gene. Trimming removed 5 bases from V and 4 bases from J, with 14 bases in between. Germline-derived CDR1 and CDR2 are MDHEN and SYDVKM. CDR3 length: 15 amino acids. CDR3: CASSQMLELTGELFF. The CDR3 bases are TGTGCCAGCAGTCAGATGTTGGAACTCACCGGGGAGCTGTTTTTT. Filled out from reference TRBV28 and TRBJ2-2, the complete variable domain reads DVKVTQSSRYLVKRTGEKVFLECVQDMDHENMFWYRQDPGLGLRLIYFSYDVKMKEKGDIPEGYSVSREKKERFSLILESASTNQTSMYLCASSQMLELTGELFFGEGSRLTVL.

V is TRBV6-4 and J is TRBJ2-2; 8 bases fit TRBD2. CDR3 length: 15 residues. Trimming removed 0 bases from V and 6 bases from J; junction bases left unmatched: 3. Germline assignment: CDR1 MRHNA and CDR2 SNTAGT. The CDR3 protein is CASSDSLSGAGELFF. CDR3 nucleotide sequence: TGTGCCAGCAGTGACTCTCTTAGCGGGGCCGGGGAGCTGTTTTTT.

The rearrangement joins TRBV21-1 to TRBJ2-7; the tabulated D call, TRBD1, remains unverified against the DNA. TRBV21-1 is a listed pseudogene. The CDR3 extends over 14 amino acids. The CDR3 protein is CASSPGTGNYEQYF. CDR3 DNA sequence: TGTGCCAGCAGCCCCGGGACAGGGAACTACGAGCAGTACTTC.

This sequence joins TRBV7-9 and TRBJ2-3; 10 bases are a match to TRBD2. The junction had 5 bases not matched to a gene; V was cut back by 4 bases and J by 1 base. CDR1 and CDR2 from the germline V gene are SEHNR and FQNEAQ (reference sequence). The CDR3 loop spans 16 amino acids. CDR3 DNA sequence: TGTGCCAGCAGCTCCTCCGGGACTAGCGGCACAGATACGCAGTATTTT. It encodes CASSSSGTSGTDTQYF.

The CDR3 DNA sequence: TGTGCCACCAGCAGTGTTGGTCAGCCCCAGCATTTT. Encoded protein: CATSSVGQPQHF. The chain links TRBV15 to TRBJ1-5; D uncertain. The CDR3 spans 12 residues. From germline, CDR1 is LNHNV and CDR2 YYDKDF (reference sequence). V lost 3 bases, J lost 6 bases, and 6 bases lay in between.

The CDR3 nucleotides read TGTGCCAGCAGTCCCCAGGGAGGCGATCAGCCCCAGCATTTT. Protein product: CASSPQGGDQPQHF. The chain uses TRBV2 and TRBJ1-5; maybe TRBD1 (5 bases). Germline CDR1 and CDR2: SNHLY and FYNNEI. There are 14 residues in the CDR3. With 5 bases removed from V and 5 bases from J, the gap between germline ends came to 13 bases.